This T cell receptor beta chain was retrieved from a study of cytomegalovirus exposure and HLA in healthy donors. The study, taken as a whole, reports: Testing in vitro showed three CMV-associated chains specific for CMV antigens.

Amplification used 60 Vbeta primers and 13 Jbeta primers. Here immunoSEQ multiplex PCR was the method, and the copy in TCRdb shows in-frame clones only, minus some. The sample consists of 100,000 to 150,000 clones, 77% of them appearing once. The CDR3 consists of 13 residues. The germline V gene encodes CDR1 SGHAT and CDR2 FQDESV (reference sequence). Deletions cut 6 bases from V and 5 bases from J, with 13 bases between. On this clone itself: Its antigen is currently unknown.

Sequencing used PBMCs. The chain couples TRBV11-1 to TRBJ1-1; possible D gene TRBD1, 5 bases. The clonotype comes from a human donor in good health. The CDR3 DNA is TGTGCCAGCAGATTCATTGGGGGGACTGAAGCTTTCTTT. Amino acids: CASRFIGGTEAFF.